These T cell receptor beta chains were read from a single sample in a study of T cell responses to AZD1222 COVID-19 vaccine. TCRdb's copy holds only in-frame clones and misses some; the assay was immunoSEQ multiplex PCR. The sample records approximately 92,000 clones, about 90% being singletons. Sequencing was performed on peripheral blood, taken on day 0 of AZD1222 vaccination. All receptors derive from an adult in good health. The CDR3 runs from the conserved cysteine through the conserved F or W. The D gene is left open where the match is weak. Some rows have no size entry. The others give once, few or many, or a class for an expanded clone.

v_call	clone_size	d_call	j_call	cdr3_aa	cdr3_nt
TRBV10-2	.	.	TRBJ1-5	CASSESVGGSDQPQHF	TGCGCCAGCAGTGAGTCGGTGGGAGGGAGCGATCAGCCCCAGCATTTT
TRBV5-4	.	.	TRBJ1-5	CASSLGGQSNQPQHF	TGTGCCAGCAGCTTGGGGGGGCAGAGCAATCAGCCCCAGCATTTT
TRBV30	.	.	TRBJ1-5	CAWSVLRNQPQHF	TGTGCCTGGAGTGTACTTAGGAATCAGCCCCAGCATTTT
TRBV27	.	.	TRBJ1-3	CASSLDKASGNTIYF	.
TRBV27	.	TRBD1	TRBJ1-6	CASSSGTGGIDNSPLHF	TGTGCCAGCAGTTCCGGGACAGGGGGCATCGATAATTCACCCCTCCACTTT
TRBV10-2	.	TRBD1	TRBJ1-5	CASSETGGSGNQPQHF	TGCGCCAGCAGTGAAACAGGGGGTTCGGGCAATCAGCCCCAGCATTTT
TRBV9	once	.	TRBJ2-5	CASSRDTKTQYF	TGTGCCAGCAGCCGGGACACTAAGACCCAGTACTTC
TRBV5-4	.	TRBD1	TRBJ2-3	CASSLEQGARDTQYF	TGTGCCAGCAGCTTGGAACAGGGGGCGCGAGATACGCAGTATTTT
TRBV6-9	.	.	TRBJ2-7	CASSYERQYEQYF	TGTGCCAGCAGTTACGAGAGGCAGTACGAGCAGTACTTC
TRBV27	.	TRBD1	TRBJ2-1	CASGNPAGGADEQFF	TGTGCCAGCGGCAACCCTGCAGGGGGAGCAGATGAGCAGTTCTTC
TRBV9	.	TRBD2	TRBJ2-7	CASSVQTGTSGSITEQYF	TGTGCCAGCAGCGTTCAAACCGGGACTAGCGGGAGTATCACCGAGCAGTACTTC
TRBV27	.	TRBD1	TRBJ1-4	CASSRDRGEKLFF	TGTGCCAGCAGTCGGGACAGAGGTGAAAAACTGTTTTTT
TRBV19	.	TRBD2	TRBJ2-1	CASSGGTSGRPGGYNEQFF	TGTGCCAGTAGTGGGGGGACTAGCGGGAGGCCCGGAGGATACAATGAGCAGTTCTTC
TRBV6-6	.	.	TRBJ1-6	CASTGSSYNSPLHF	TGTGCCAGCACCGGGAGCTCCTATAATTCACCCCTCCACTTT
TRBV10-3	.	.	TRBJ2-7	CAISEVNSYEQYF	TGTGCCATCAGTGAGGTCAACTCCTACGAGCAGTACTTC
TRBV23-1	.	TRBD1	TRBJ1-1	CASSQFDRGGEAFF	TGCGCCAGCAGTCAATTCGACAGGGGGGGTGAAGCTTTCTTT
TRBV19	.	.	TRBJ2-3	CASRRGAPSTDTQYF	TGTGCCAGTAGGCGAGGGGCCCCTAGCACAGATACGCAGTATTTT
TRBV7-8	.	.	TRBJ1-5	CASGLLGGNKGNQPQHF	TGTGCCAGCGGGCTCCTCGGGGGCAATAAAGGCAATCAGCCCCAGCATTTT
TRBV19	.	.	TRBJ2-2	CASSRGRTHTGELFF	TGTGCCAGTAGTAGAGGGAGAACCCACACCGGGGAGCTGTTTTTT
TRBV25-1	.	.	TRBJ2-7	CASSPALGRYEQYF	TGTGCCAGCAGTCCAGCCTTGGGGCGGTACGAGCAGTACTTC
TRBV5-1	once	TRBD2	TRBJ2-1	CASSLEGSGSSYNEQFF	TGCGCCAGCAGCTTGGAGGGTAGCGGGAGTTCCTACAATGAGCAGTTCTTC
TRBV19	once	.	TRBJ2-7	CASSIAGDYEQYF	TGTGCCAGTAGTATAGCGGGGGACTACGAGCAGTACTTC
TRBV9	.	.	TRBJ2-1	CASSVVGTPRDEQFF	TGTGCCAGCAGCGTAGTGGGGACCCCGAGGGATGAGCAGTTCTTC
TRBV24-1	.	TRBD1	TRBJ1-3	CATHRGTEGNTIYF	TGTGCCACCCACAGGGGAACTGAGGGAAACACCATATATTTT
TRBV6-6	.	.	TRBJ2-1	CASSYYQGDNEQFF	TGTGCCAGCAGTTACTATCAGGGCGACAATGAGCAGTTCTTC
TRBV6-6	.	.	TRBJ1-2	CASSYLGKGISGYTF	TGTGCCAGCAGTTATCTTGGGAAGGGGATTAGTGGCTACACCTTC
TRBV7-2	.	.	TRBJ1-2	CASSLRGEGSYGYTF	TGTGCCAGCAGTCTAAGGGGCGAGGGTTCCTATGGCTACACCTTC
TRBV15	.	.	TRBJ1-4	CATSRDREKLFF	TGTGCCACCAGCAGAGATCGAGAAAAACTGTTTTTT
TRBV4-1	.	.	TRBJ2-7	CASSQDLTSEQYF	TGCGCCAGCAGCCAAGATCTTACTTCCGAGCAGTACTTC
TRBV11-1	.	TRBD2	TRBJ2-2	CASSLASGTRGTGELFF	TGTGCCAGCAGCTTAGCATCCGGGACTAGGGGGACCGGGGAGCTGTTTTTT
TRBV18	.	.	TRBJ1-5	CASSLQGLYNQPQHF	TGTGCCAGCTCCCTACAGGGCTTGTACAATCAGCCCCAGCATTTT
TRBV7-3	.	.	TRBJ2-5	CASSLKWGETQYF	TGTGCCAGCAGCTTAAAATGGGGGGAGACCCAGTACTTC
TRBV11-2	.	.	TRBJ1-2	CASSLSGLNGYTF	TGTGCCAGCAGCTTATCCGGGTTAAATGGCTACACCTTC